These 26 T cell receptor beta chains were all obtained from the same sample, sequenced in a study of blood T cell repertoires in COVID-19. Measured with immunoSEQ multiplex PCR; TCRdb has only the in-frame clones, and not every one. The sample has around 100,000 clones; about 85% are singletons. The sample consisted of peripheral blood. The receptor set was obtained from a man aged 50 to 59 in a cohort sampled during active COVID-19.

In DNA, the CDR3 is TGTGCCACCAGTGAATACAGGGGTTCCGGGGAGCTGTTTTTT. As protein: CATSEYRGSGELFF. The rearrangement uses TRBV24-1 and TRBJ2-2; TRBD1 matches 7 bases. Germline values: CDR1 KGHDR, CDR2 SFDVKD. Unmatched junction bases numbered 4, after V lost 4 bases and J lost 6 bases. The CDR3 is 14 amino acids.

V and J are TRBV7-9 and TRBJ2-7; 15 bases agree with TRBD2. Germline trimming cut 0 bases from V and 3 bases from J; bases unmatched to any gene: 0. The CDR3 is 16 residues long. The germline CDR1 and CDR2 sequences are SEHNR and FQNEAQ (reference sequence). The CDR3 DNA reads TGTGCCAGCAGCTTAGCGGGACTAGCGGGGGGCTACGAGCAGTACGTC. It yields the protein CASSLAGLAGGYEQYV.

The J gene is TRBJ2-2, the V gene TRBV6-5; 8 bases fit TRBD2. The CDR3 spans 14 residues. Germline CDR1 reads MNHEY; CDR2 reads SVGAGI. J was trimmed by 1 base and V by 6 bases; bases with no gene match: 1. Here the CDR3 DNA reads TGTGCCAGCAGCGGGAGGGGGAACACCGGGGAGCTGTTTTTT. As protein: CASSGRGNTGELFF.

The rearrangement joins TRBV7-2 to TRBJ2-5, with D unresolved. Looked up from germline, CDR1 is SGHTA and CDR2 is FQGNSA. The V and J ends lost 2 bases and 5 bases respectively, with 9 bases between them. CDR3 size: 13 residues. CDR3 DNA: TGTGCCAGCAGCTTACGGGTTCTGGAGACCCAGTACTTC. Its protein product is CASSLRVLETQYF.

This clone was counted between two and nine times. V is TRBV6-1 and J is TRBJ1-5; 7 positions agree with TRBD1. The CDR3 loop spans 15 amino acids. Germline-derived CDR1 and CDR2 are MNHNS and SASEGT. J was trimmed by 3 bases and V by 3 bases; bases with no gene match: 5. The CDR3 spells CASSEGQFNNQPQHF. In DNA form, the CDR3 reads TGTGCCAGCAGTGAGGGACAGTTTAACAATCAGCCCCAGCATTTT.

The CDR3 region is CASSYLGQGRPGELFF. DNA of the CDR3: TGTGCCAGCAGTTACCTTGGACAGGGGAGGCCCGGGGAGCTGTTTTTT. The chain has TRBV6-5 and TRBJ2-2, with 9 bases that match TRBD1. J lost 6 bases, V lost 2 bases, and 7 bases had no gene match. Germline V CDR1 and CDR2: MNHEY, SVGAGI. This CDR3 spans 16 amino acids.

J is TRBJ1-6 and V is TRBV6-5; 8 bases fit TRBD1. V trimming: 2 bases; J trimming: 7 bases; junction bases outside the gene matches: 4. CDR3 length equals 15 residues. The germline V gene has CDR1 MNHEY and CDR2 SVGAGI. CDR3 nucleotides: TGTGCCAGCAGTTACCGGACAGGGACGAATTCACCCCTCCACTTT. It yields the protein CASSYRTGTNSPLHF.

V and J are TRBV5-1 and TRBJ2-7, with 9 bases fitting TRBD2. The CDR3 extends over 15 amino acids. The germline CDR1 and CDR2 sequences are SGHRS and YFSETQ. Unmatched junction bases numbered 5, after V lost 1 base and J lost 3 bases. As DNA, the CDR3 is TGCGCCAGCAGCTTGAGAGCGGGGGGCATCTACGAGCAGTACTTC. Encoded protein: CASSLRAGGIYEQYF.

The V call is TRBV5-1, the J call TRBJ1-1; TRBD1 agrees at 9 bases. CDR3 length: 18 residues. CDR1 and CDR2 (germline): SGHRS, YFSETQ. V lost 3 bases and J lost 3; bases outside the gene matches: 15. The DNA for the CDR3 is TGCGCCAGCAGCTCTAGGACAGGGGCGACCCTGTGGGACACTGAAGCTTTCTTT. Amino acids: CASSSRTGATLWDTEAFF.

The chain is built from TRBV12-5 and TRBJ2-7, with TRBD1 matching 12 bases. After removal of 5 bases from V and 4 bases from J, the junction contained 6 bases not matched to a gene. The CDR3 contains 15 residues. Germline V CDR1 and CDR2: LGHNT, FRNRAP. CDR3 DNA sequence: TGTGCTAGTGGTCTAGGGACAGGGGGCGCATACGAGCAGTACTTC. Translated, it gives CASGLGTGGAYEQYF.

The chain is built from TRBV25-1 and TRBJ2-7, with a weak D call TRBD1 (5 bases). V was shortened by 4 bases and J by 8 bases, with 9 bases between the two germline ends. The CDR3 extends over 11 amino acids. Germline assignment: CDR1 MGHDK and CDR2 SYGVNS. CDR3 nucleotide sequence: TGTGCCAGCAGTGTAGGGGCCCAGCAGTACTTC. It encodes CASSVGAQQYF.

V and J are TRBV9 and TRBJ2-5, with TRBD2 matching over 9 bases. This CDR3 spans 16 amino acids. The V gene's germline CDR1 is SGDLS and CDR2 YYNGEE. J gave up 2 bases and V 0 bases, and 5 bases lay outside the gene matches. The CDR3 loop reads CASSVGGSGGQETQYF. The CDR3 DNA reads as TGTGCCAGCAGCGTAGGTGGTAGCGGGGGACAAGAGACCCAGTACTTC.

The J gene is TRBJ2-1, the V gene TRBV11-2, with 10 positions matching TRBD2. CDR3 length: 17 amino acids. Unmatched junction bases numbered 6, after V lost 4 bases and J lost 0 bases. CDR1 and CDR2 from the germline V gene are SGHAT and FQNNGV. CDR3 loop: CASSSGTSAYSYNEQFF. Here the CDR3 DNA reads TGTGCCAGCAGCTCGGGGACTAGCGCGTACTCCTACAATGAGCAGTTCTTC.

The chain is built from TRBV3-1 (or the pseudogene TRBV3-2) and TRBJ1-6; TRBD1 matches at 7 bases. The germline V gene has CDR1 LGHDT and CDR2 YNNKEL (reference sequence). CDR3 length equals 17 residues. V shed 4 bases and J 1 base; nucleotides not matched to a gene: 7. Written as DNA, the CDR3 is TGTGCCAGCAGCCGGAGGGGGCTAGAATCCTATAATTCACCCCTCCACTTT. Amino acids: CASSRRGLESYNSPLHF.

Here the CDR3 reads CASHRGGTGGELFF. Written as DNA, the CDR3 is TGCGCCAGCCACCGCGGGGGGACGGGCGGGGAGCTGTTTTTT. V usage is TRBV5-1 and J usage is TRBJ2-2; 8 nucleotides line up with TRBD2. The CDR3 length is 14 residues. CDR1 and CDR2 from the germline V gene are SGHRS and YFSETQ. J lost 7 bases, V lost 7 bases, and 9 bases had no gene match.

The V gene is TRBV18, the J gene TRBJ1-2; 8 nucleotides line up with TRBD1. Germline CDR1 KGHSH, CDR2 LQKENI. J lost 7 bases, V lost 4 bases, and 5 bases had no gene match. The CDR3 spans 13 residues. This CDR3 is CASSQDRGGGYTF. The CDR3 DNA sequence: TGTGCCAGCTCACAAGACAGGGGTGGTGGCTACACCTTC.

The V and J genes are TRBV7-9 and TRBJ2-2, with TRBD2 matching 7 bases. Germline V CDR1 and CDR2: SEHNR, FQNEAQ (reference sequence). This CDR3 is 18 amino acids long. V was clipped by 1 base and J by 5 bases; unmatched bases: 13. CDR3 sequence (DNA): TGTGCCAGCAGCTTAGGATCTGGGGGGGACCGAGGAACCGGGGAGCTGTTTTTT. Its translation: CASSLGSGGDRGTGELFF.

V gene TRBV9 combines with J gene TRBJ2-7, with a tentative D call TRBD2 (6 bases). V was shortened by 4 bases and J by 5 bases, with 22 bases between the two germline ends. The germline V gene has CDR1 SGDLS and CDR2 YYNGEE. The CDR3 consists of 16 residues. DNA of the CDR3: TGTGCCAGCAGCTCCCGGGGGAGCAGCTATTCCGACGAGCAGTACTTC. It yields the protein CASSSRGSSYSDEQYF.

V is TRBV9 and J is TRBJ1-3; no clear D gene. V lost 0 bases, J lost 3 bases, and 13 bases lay in between. Per the germline V gene, CDR1 is SGDLS and CDR2 is YYNGEE. The CDR3 length is 16 residues. The CDR3 sequence: CASSVAPVEYGNTIYF. CDR3 bases: TGTGCCAGCAGCGTAGCCCCAGTGGAGTATGGAAACACCATATATTTT.

The V call is TRBV9, the J call TRBJ2-5, with D tentatively TRBD2 (7 bases). The CDR3 has 16 residues. Germline assignment: CDR1 SGDLS and CDR2 YYNGEE. V lost 0 bases, J lost 0 bases, and 12 bases lay in between. CDR3 coding DNA: TGTGCCAGCAGCGTAGGGGCGGGGGCCAACCAAGAGACCCAGTACTTC. Its protein product is CASSVGAGANQETQYF.

This chain joins TRBV28 and TRBJ1-4; D uncertain. With 5 bases removed from V and 5 bases from J, the gap between germline ends came to 12 bases. The germline V gene has CDR1 MDHEN and CDR2 SYDVKM. The CDR3 extends over 14 amino acids. CDR3 amino acids: CASSLGSLNEKLFF. In nucleotides, the CDR3 is TGTGCCAGCAGTCTCGGGTCGTTAAATGAAAAACTGTTTTTT.

The J gene is TRBJ2-4, the V gene TRBV6-6, with 10 positions matching TRBD1. CDR1 is MNHNY, CDR2 SVGAGI, per germline (reference sequence). V shed 4 bases and J 7 bases; nucleotides not matched to a gene: 10. This CDR3 is 16 amino acids long. CDR3 sequence reads: CASSSEGQGVVNIQYF. DNA of the CDR3: TGTGCCAGCAGTTCCGAAGGACAGGGGGTGGTTAACATTCAGTACTTC.

About this clone: In the same sample, other DNA sequences code for this CDR3. V and J are TRBV6-5 and TRBJ1-2; TRBD1 might be the D (6 bases). CDR3 length equals 12 residues. Germline V gene lookup returns CDR1 MNHEY and CDR2 SVGAGI. V shed 7 bases and J shed 3 bases, with 9 bases lying between them. Here the CDR3 reads CASTGVDYGYTF. The CDR3 bases are TGTGCCAGCACAGGGGTCGACTATGGCTACACCTTC.

The genes are TRBV15 and TRBJ1-4; 8 positions match TRBD1. The CDR3 totals 13 residues. The V and J ends lost 3 bases and 6 bases, in that order; junction bases with no gene match: 0. CDR1 and CDR2 (germline): LNHNV, YYDKDF (reference sequence). CDR3 residues: CATSRTGDEKLFF. In DNA form, the CDR3 reads TGTGCCACCAGCAGGACAGGGGATGAAAAACTGTTTTTT.

V usage is TRBV5-4 and J usage is TRBJ1-2, with 10 bases lining up with TRBD1. CDR1 SGHNT and CDR2 YYREEE come from the germline V gene (reference sequence). J lost 4 bases, V lost 4 bases, and 7 bases had no gene match. CDR3 size: 15 residues. CDR3 region: CASSSRQGAFYGYTF. The CDR3 DNA is TGTGCCAGCAGCAGTAGACAGGGGGCCTTCTATGGCTACACCTTC.

A word on this clone: Germline and junction disagree at one end, which may indicate a read error. V is TRBV29-1 and J is TRBJ1-2, with TRBD1 matching over 9 bases. The CDR3 runs to 12 residues. Germline values: CDR1 SQVTM, CDR2 ANQGSEA. DNA for the CDR3: TGCAGCGTTGAAGATACTGAGACAGGGGGGAACTTC. Translating it yields CSVEDTETGGNF.